Each of the 26 T cell receptor beta chains below was sequenced from the same sample in a study of OX40 agonist ivuxolimab in advanced cancers. Only in-frame clones appear in the TCRdb table, and some are missing; sequencing was by immunoSEQ multiplex PCR. This sample has 45,000 to 60,000 clones, with more than 70% found just once. The sample consisted of CD4+ or CD8+ T cells sorted from blood, taken in a trial of the OX40 agonist ivuxolimab. The receptors shown here come from an adult with an advanced solid tumor such as melanoma, head and neck, liver or kidney cancer.

V and J are TRBV7-3 and TRBJ2-1, with 10 bases lining up with TRBD1. The CDR3 loop spans 15 amino acids. Trimming cost V 4 bases and J 6 bases; bases outside gene matches: 6. Germline-derived CDR1 and CDR2 are SGHTA and FQGTGA. The CDR3 sequence is CASSSTGGAVNEQFF. The CDR3 DNA reads TGTGCCAGCAGCTCGACAGGGGGCGCCGTCAATGAGCAGTTCTTC.

In its sample, this clone was seen once. The rearrangement links TRBV2 to TRBJ2-3; either TRBD1 or TRBD2 may supply D (5 bases each). The germline V gene has CDR1 SNHLY and CDR2 FYNNEI. Trimming took 6 bases from V and 0 from J, leaving 10 bases between them. This CDR3 has 14 amino acids. CDR3 in amino acids: CASSVGRSTDTQYF. CDR3 coding DNA: TGTGCCAGCAGCGTGGGACGGAGCACAGATACGCAGTATTTT.

This chain connects TRBV2 to TRBJ2-5; the D gene is possibly TRBD1 (5 bases). CDR1 and CDR2 from the germline V gene are SNHLY and FYNNEI. The V gene lost 3 bases and the J gene lost 7 bases, with 18 bases spanning the gap. The CDR3 loop spans 15 amino acids. The CDR3 here is CASSDGRVPLGTQYF. The DNA of the CDR3 is TGTGCCAGCAGTGATGGCAGGGTTCCGTTAGGGACCCAGTACTTC.

The V and J genes are TRBV2 and TRBJ2-5; possible D gene TRBD1, 5 bases. Trimming pared 6 bases from V and 1 base from J, leaving 15 bases between. CDR3 length equals 15 residues. Looked up from germline, CDR1 is SNHLY and CDR2 is FYNNEI. CDR3 sequence: CASRYHGQSQETQYF. DNA of the CDR3: TGTGCCAGCAGATATCATGGACAATCCCAAGAGACCCAGTACTTC.

The chain uses TRBV28 and TRBJ2-1; unclear D gene. The V end was cut by 3 bases, the J end by 0 bases, with 12 bases between. CDR1 and CDR2 (germline): MDHEN, SYDVKM. The CDR3 contains 16 residues. CDR3 residues: CASSFTAYFSYNEQFF. CDR3 nucleotides: TGTGCCAGCAGTTTCACAGCGTATTTCTCCTACAATGAGCAGTTCTTC.

The chain joins TRBV2 to TRBJ1-3; D ambiguous. V gave up 7 bases and J gave up 4 bases, with 5 bases separating them. Germline V gives CDR1 SNHLY, CDR2 FYNNEI. This CDR3 is 11 amino acids long. CDR3 DNA: TGTGCCAGCAATCAGGGAAACACCATATATTTT. As protein: CASNQGNTIYF.

The chain joins TRBV27 to TRBJ2-5; no reliable D call. CDR3 size: 14 residues. V lost 0 bases and J lost 2, with 7 bases in between. Germline V gene data show CDR1 as MNHEY and CDR2 as SMNVEV (reference sequence). The CDR3 here is CASSLSGRQETQYF. The CDR3 region has the DNA TGTGCCAGCAGTTTATCTGGCAGACAAGAGACCCAGTACTTC.

The chain is built from TRBV10-3 and TRBJ2-2, with 13 bases matching TRBD2. The CDR3 runs 18 residues. J gave up 5 bases and V 4 bases, and 10 bases lay outside the gene matches. Per the germline V gene, CDR1 is ENHRY and CDR2 is SYGVKD. The CDR3, as DNA: TGTGCCATCAGTGGGGGACTAGCGGGGCGTGGTCGGACCGGGGAGCTGTTTTTT. Its translation: CAISGGLAGRGRTGELFF.

V usage is TRBV7-2 and J usage is TRBJ2-5, with TRBD2 identical over 9 bases. The CDR3 runs to 14 residues. Germline loops: CDR1 SGHTA, CDR2 FQGNSA. Losses at the gene ends were 5 bases for V and 4 bases for J; bases not matched to a gene: 5. The DNA of the CDR3 is TGTGCCAGCAGCGGCGGGACTAGCACAGAGACCCAGTACTTC. Translated, it gives CASSGGTSTETQYF.

V and J are TRBV10-3 and TRBJ2-5, with TRBD2 identical over 8 bases. Per the germline V gene, CDR1 is ENHRY and CDR2 is SYGVKD. The CDR3 sequence is 13 residues long. V lost 10 bases, J lost 1 base, and 5 bases stayed unmatched. The CDR3 nucleotides are TGTGCCACCTCTCTAGCGGGCCAAGAGACCCAGTACTTC. The encoded protein is CATSLAGQETQYF.

V gene TRBV6-5 combines with J gene TRBJ2-3; the match to TRBD2 covers 8 bases. CDR3 size: 16 residues. V lost 3 bases to trimming and J lost 3 bases; unmatched junction nucleotides: 8. CDR1 and CDR2 (germline): MNHEY, SVGAGI. The CDR3 region is CASSYRSGSVTDTQYF. As DNA, the CDR3 is TGTGCCAGCAGTTATCGGAGCGGGAGTGTTACAGATACGCAGTATTTT.

V gene TRBV15 combines with J gene TRBJ2-2; tentative D call: TRBD2 (5 bases). Trimming took off 3 bases at V and 4 bases at J, with 18 bases between the two ends. Germline loops: CDR1 LNHNV, CDR2 YYDKDF (reference sequence). This CDR3 spans 17 amino acids. In DNA, the CDR3 is TGTGCCACCAGCAGGGACCGCAGGAACGGAGGCACCGGGGAGCTGTTTTTT. Translation gives CATSRDRRNGGTGELFF.

This chain connects TRBV6-5 to TRBJ2-2; 8 bases line up with TRBD2. Trimming took 1 base from V and 6 from J; bases not matched to a gene: 4. In germline, CDR1 is MNHEY, CDR2 SVGAGI. The CDR3 covers 15 residues. CDR3 coding DNA: TGTGCCAGCAGTTACTTGGGACTAGGGGCCGGGGAGCTGTTTTTT. Translation: CASSYLGLGAGELFF.

The sample holds one count of this clone. CDR3 in amino acids: CASSLAGNNQPQHF. The CDR3 DNA follows: TGCGCCAGCAGCTTGGCAGGGAACAATCAGCCCCAGCATTTT. The J gene is TRBJ1-5, the V gene TRBV5-1; D might be TRBD1 (5 bases). V gave up 0 bases and J gave up 3 bases, with 7 bases separating them. Germline loops: CDR1 SGHRS, CDR2 YFSETQ. This CDR3 region has 14 residues.

The chain carries TRBV6-5 and TRBJ2-2; D not resolved. CDR1 MNHEY and CDR2 SVGAGI come from the germline V gene. The V end was cut by 2 bases, the J end by 0 bases, with 10 bases between. This CDR3 spans 16 amino acids. The CDR3 reads CASSYDGYPNTGELFF. The DNA for the CDR3 is TGTGCCAGCAGTTACGATGGCTATCCGAACACCGGGGAGCTGTTTTTT.

This clone ranks as medium-sized. The genes are TRBV6-1 and TRBJ2-1; 11 bases line up with TRBD2. Germline lookup yields CDR1 MNHNS and CDR2 SASEGT. The CDR3 is 16 amino acids. V lost 0 bases, J lost 7 bases, and 5 bases stayed unmatched. The CDR3 spells CASSEARLAGGNEQFF. The DNA of the CDR3 is TGTGCCAGCAGTGAAGCGCGGCTAGCGGGGGGTAATGAGCAGTTCTTC.

The V and J genes are TRBV28 and TRBJ2-7; 9 nucleotides line up with TRBD1. Germline V gene lookup returns CDR1 MDHEN and CDR2 SYDVKM. J was trimmed by 2 bases and V by 4 bases; bases with no gene match: 9. The CDR3 has 16 amino acids. The CDR3 loop reads CASSSLGQGKPYEQYF. In DNA, the CDR3 is TGTGCCAGCAGTTCCCTTGGACAGGGGAAACCCTACGAGCAGTACTTC.

This rearrangement joins TRBV30 to TRBJ1-5; the match to TRBD1 covers 10 bases. Germline assignment: CDR1 GTSNPN and CDR2 SVGIG (reference sequence). V was clipped by 0 bases and J by 1 base; unmatched bases: 9. CDR3 size: 18 residues. The CDR3 nucleotides are TGTGCCTGGAGTGTACTTAGGACAGGGGGTCAGAGCAATCAGCCCCAGCATTTT. Translation: CAWSVLRTGGQSNQPQHF.

In DNA, the CDR3 is TGTGCCAGCAGTCAGGAGGGAACAGAAAATCAGCCCCAGCATTTT. It translates to CASSQEGTENQPQHF. V usage is TRBV4-2 and J usage is TRBJ1-5; no reliable D call. V lost 6 bases to trimming and J lost 4 bases, with 16 bases between them. This CDR3 region has 15 residues. Germline assignment: CDR1 LGHNA and CDR2 YNFKEQ.

The rearrangement links TRBV5-1 to TRBJ2-1, with unresolved D. V lost 0 bases to trimming and J lost 0 bases, with 7 bases between them. Germline CDR1 and CDR2: SGHRS and YFSETQ. This CDR3 region has 15 residues. CDR3 DNA sequence: TGCGCCAGCAGCTTGGGCGGAAACTCCTACAATGAGCAGTTCTTC. This codes for CASSLGGNSYNEQFF.

The V gene is TRBV18, the J gene TRBJ2-7; D may correspond to TRBD1 or TRBD2 (5 bases each). The CDR3 totals 15 residues. Germline values: CDR1 KGHSH, CDR2 LQKENI. V was cut by 0 bases and J by 1 base, with 10 bases left in between. The CDR3 DNA reads as TGTGCCAGCTCACCACCGGGGCGGACTTCCTACGAGCAGTACTTC. The encoded protein is CASSPPGRTSYEQYF.

V gene TRBV19 combines with J gene TRBJ2-7; 8 bases match TRBD1. The V gene end was trimmed by 5 bases and the J gene end by 4 bases; junction bases not matched to a gene: 10. The CDR3 consists of 15 residues. CDR1 LNHDA and CDR2 SQIVND come from the germline V gene (reference sequence). The CDR3 bases are TGTGCCAGTAGTGTCGAGACAGGGGTGGGTTACGAGCAGTACTTC. Translation: CASSVETGVGYEQYF.

The genes are TRBV18 and TRBJ2-5; no definite D call. Trimming took off 3 bases at V and 4 bases at J, with 6 bases between the two ends. Germline V gene data show CDR1 as KGHSH and CDR2 as LQKENI. The CDR3 runs 12 residues. CDR3 in DNA: TGTGCCAGCTCACCCCCGACAGAGACCCAGTACTTC. This gives the protein CASSPPTETQYF.

The chain uses TRBV18 and TRBJ2-1; the match to TRBD1 covers 9 bases. Germline CDR1 reads KGHSH; CDR2 reads LQKENI. The junction had 3 bases not matched to a gene; V was cut back by 6 bases and J by 3 bases. The length of the CDR3 is 14 residues. As DNA, the CDR3 is TGTGCCAGCTCTTCGGGACAGGGCTACAATGAGCAGTTCTTC. Translating gives CASSSGQGYNEQFF.

CDR3 residues: CASSFPGTIQETQYF. CDR3 nucleotide sequence: TGCGCCAGCAGCTTCCCCGGGACAATACAAGAGACCCAGTACTTC. V usage is TRBV5-1 and J usage is TRBJ2-5; tentatively, D is TRBD1 (6 bases). The germline V gene encodes CDR1 SGHRS and CDR2 YFSETQ. The CDR3 spans 15 residues. V lost 2 bases and J lost 2, with 13 bases in between. Looking up the rest from reference TRBV5-1 and TRBJ2-5 gives the full variable domain: KAGVTQTPRYLIKTRGQQVTLSCSPISGHRSVSWYQQTPGQGLQFLFEYFSETQRNKGNFPGRFSGRQFSNSRSEMNVSTLELGDSALYLCASSFPGTIQETQYFGPGTRLLVL.

In its sample, this clone was seen once. V is TRBV10-3 and J is TRBJ1-5; possibly TRBD1 for D (5 bases). The V and J ends lost 1 base and 4 bases respectively, with 14 bases between them. CDR3 length: 16 amino acids. CDR1 and CDR2 from the germline V gene are ENHRY and SYGVKD. The CDR3 region is CAISEWGTYSNQPQHF. DNA for the CDR3: TGTGCCATCAGTGAGTGGGGGACCTATTCTAATCAGCCCCAGCATTTT.